A single sample gave rise to the 7 T cell receptor beta chains below, sequenced in a study of a mutant IDH1 vaccine in newly diagnosed glioma. Time point noted: week 5, during vaccination. The vaccine gave 300 ug of a 20-mer mutant IDH1 peptide subcutaneously per dose. What these receptors recognize is not known. Assay used: immunoSEQ multiplex PCR; TCRdb lists only in-frame clones, some missing. The sample includes 32,000 or so clones, about 80% of them seen just once. The material sequenced was PBMCs, taken from a glioma patient whose treatment included an IDH1 peptide vaccine. The receptors were gathered from a man aged 25-40 years with glioma.

This rearrangement joins TRBV5-4 to TRBJ1-4, with TRBD1 as a possible D gene (6 bases). The CDR3 contains 15 residues. Germline-derived CDR1 and CDR2 are SGHNT and YYREEE (reference sequence). Trimming cost V 2 bases and J 8 bases, with 16 bases left between them. The CDR3 here is CASSFSGGDGEKLFF. CDR3 DNA sequence: TGTGCCAGCAGCTTTTCTGGGGGCGATGGGGAAAAACTGTTTTTT. Full variable domain (rest looked up from reference TRBV5-4 and TRBJ1-4): ETGVTQSPTHLIKTRGQQVTLRCSSQSGHNTVSWYQQALGQGPQFIFQYYREEENGRGNFPPRFSGLQFPNYSSELNVNALELDDSALYLCASSFSGGDGEKLFFGSGTQLSVL.

The rearrangement uses TRBV18 and TRBJ1-1; no firm D call. The germline V gene encodes CDR1 KGHSH and CDR2 LQKENI. This CDR3 region has 11 residues. V lost 6 bases, J lost 10 bases, and 12 bases lay in between. CDR3 protein: CASSSQERAFF. For the CDR3, the DNA is TGTGCCAGCTCGTCGCAGGAAAGAGCTTTCTTT.

This chain uses TRBV6-6 with TRBJ1-5; no definite D call. V lost 2 bases and J lost 0, with 8 bases in between. The CDR3 consists of 15 residues. Germline CDR1 is MNHNY and CDR2 is SVGAGI (reference sequence). Here the CDR3 reads CASSYVRNSNQPQHF. CDR3 nucleotide sequence: TGTGCCAGCAGTTACGTCAGAAATAGCAATCAGCCCCAGCATTTT.

V gene TRBV2 combines with J gene TRBJ1-1; D gene uncertain. Trimming stripped 6 bases from V and 1 base from J, with 9 bases between. Germline CDR1 reads SNHLY; CDR2 reads FYNNEI. CDR3 length equals 13 residues. CDR3 DNA sequence: TGTGCCAGCAGCGGTACGTGGAACACTGAAGCTTTCTTT. Amino acid sequence: CASSGTWNTEAFF. Using reference TRBV2 and TRBJ1-1 for the parts outside the CDR3, the full variable domain is EPEVTQTPSHQVTQMGQEVILRCVPISNHLYFYWYRQILGQKVEFLVSFYNNEISEKSEIFDDQFSVERPDGSNFTLKIRSTKLEDSAMYFCASSGTWNTEAFFGQGTRLTVV.

The chain carries TRBV4-3 and TRBJ2-1, with a weak D call TRBD1 (5 bases). This CDR3 is 14 amino acids long. Germline values: CDR1 LGHNA, CDR2 YSLEER. Between the trimmed V and J ends, which lost 0 bases and 6 bases, there was a span of 9 bases. CDR3 sequence (DNA): TGCGCCAGCAGCCAAGATGGCAGGGTCAATGAGCAGTTCTTC. It encodes CASSQDGRVNEQFF.

CDR3: CASSLATSGRADTQYF. The CDR3 region has the DNA TGCGCCAGCAGCTTGGCTACTAGCGGGAGGGCTGATACGCAGTATTTT. The rearrangement links TRBV5-1 to TRBJ2-3, with 13 bases aligning to TRBD2. The CDR3 loop spans 16 amino acids. V shed 0 bases and J 6 bases; nucleotides not matched to a gene: 4. Germline V gene lookup returns CDR1 SGHRS and CDR2 YFSETQ.

J is TRBJ2-5 and V is TRBV27, with TRBD2 identical over 8 bases. This CDR3 has 14 amino acids. With V trimmed by 6 bases and J by 4 bases, 7 bases remained unmatched. Germline V CDR1 and CDR2: MNHEY, SMNVEV (reference sequence). The CDR3 DNA sequence: TGTGCCAGCAGCCCCGGGAGGGCGAGAGAGACCCAGTACTTC. It yields the protein CASSPGRARETQYF.